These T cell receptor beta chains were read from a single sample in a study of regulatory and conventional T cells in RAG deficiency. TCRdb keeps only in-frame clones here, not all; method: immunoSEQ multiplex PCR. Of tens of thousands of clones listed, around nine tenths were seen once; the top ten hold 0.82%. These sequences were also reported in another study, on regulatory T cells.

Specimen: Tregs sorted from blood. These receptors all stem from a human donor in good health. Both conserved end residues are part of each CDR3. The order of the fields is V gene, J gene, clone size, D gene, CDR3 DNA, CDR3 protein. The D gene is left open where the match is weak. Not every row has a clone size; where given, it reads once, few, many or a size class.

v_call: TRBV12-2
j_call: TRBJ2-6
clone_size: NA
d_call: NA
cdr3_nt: TGTGCAAGTCGCGACGGTTATTATACGGGACAACATTTCGGGATCTCTGGGGCCAACGTCCTGACTTTC
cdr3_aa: CASRDGYYTGQHFGISGANVLTF

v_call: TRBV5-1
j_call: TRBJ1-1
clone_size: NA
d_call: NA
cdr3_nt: TGCGCCAGCAGCTTGGTAGGGCAGGACACTGAAGCTTTCTTT
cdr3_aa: CASSLVGQDTEAFF

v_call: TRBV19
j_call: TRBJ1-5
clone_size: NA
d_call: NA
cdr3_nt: TGTGCCAGTAGTCTGTCTTTACGGGGCAATCAGCCCCAGCATTTT
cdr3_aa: CASSLSLRGNQPQHF

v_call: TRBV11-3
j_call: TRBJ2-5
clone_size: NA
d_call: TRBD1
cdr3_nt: TGTGCCAGCAGCCCCGGGACAGGGGAAGGGGAGACCCAGTACTTC
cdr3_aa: CASSPGTGEGETQYF

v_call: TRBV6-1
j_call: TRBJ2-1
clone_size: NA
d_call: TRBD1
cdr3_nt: TGTGCCAGCAGTGACCTAGGGACAGGGCAAGGCAATGAGCAGTTCTTC
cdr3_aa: CASSDLGTGQGNEQFF

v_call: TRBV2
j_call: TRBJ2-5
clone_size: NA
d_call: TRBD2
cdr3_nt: TGTGCCAGGATCACCGGGGGGGAAGAGACCCAGTACTTC
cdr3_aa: CARITGGEETQYF

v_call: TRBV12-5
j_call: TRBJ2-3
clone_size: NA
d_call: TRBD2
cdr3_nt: TGTGCTAGTGGTTTCATCTTAGGGACTAGCGGGGGGCGCACAGATACGCAGTATTTT
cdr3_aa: CASGFILGTSGGRTDTQYF

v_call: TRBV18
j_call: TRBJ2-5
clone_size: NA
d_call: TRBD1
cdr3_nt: TGTGCCAGCTCGCAGGGACAGCCTCCCCAAGAGACCCAGTACTTC
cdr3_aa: CASSQGQPPQETQYF

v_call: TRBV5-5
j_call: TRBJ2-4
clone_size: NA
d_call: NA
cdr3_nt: TGTGCCAGCAGCTTGCCAGGGTTAGCCAAAAACATTCAGTACTTC
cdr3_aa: CASSLPGLAKNIQYF

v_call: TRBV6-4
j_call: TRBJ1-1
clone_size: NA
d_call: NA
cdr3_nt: TGTGCCAGCAGTGCTGCCGTGAACACTGAAGCTTTCTTT
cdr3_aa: CASSAAVNTEAFF

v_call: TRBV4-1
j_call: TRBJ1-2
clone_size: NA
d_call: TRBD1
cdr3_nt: TGCGCCAGCAGCCAAGAGAGGGGGCGAGGGGACTATGGCTACACCTTC
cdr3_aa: CASSQERGRGDYGYTF

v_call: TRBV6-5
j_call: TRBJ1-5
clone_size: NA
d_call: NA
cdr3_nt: TGTGCCAGCAGTTACAGAAATAGCAATCAGCCCCAGCATTTT
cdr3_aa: CASSYRNSNQPQHF

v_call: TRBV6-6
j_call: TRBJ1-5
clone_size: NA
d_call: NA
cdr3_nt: TGTGCCAGCAGCCAGGACATATCTCAGCCCCAGCATTTT
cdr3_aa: CASSQDISQPQHF

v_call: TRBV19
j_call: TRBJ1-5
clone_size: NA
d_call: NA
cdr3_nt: TGTGCCAGTAGTTGGGGCAGGGTGGGTCAGCCCCAGCATTTT
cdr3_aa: CASSWGRVGQPQHF

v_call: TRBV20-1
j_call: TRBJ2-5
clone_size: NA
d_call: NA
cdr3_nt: TGCAGCGGACGTATCCAAGAGACCCAGTACTTC
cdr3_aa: CSGRIQETQYF

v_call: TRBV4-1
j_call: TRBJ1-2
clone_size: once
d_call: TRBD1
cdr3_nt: TGCGCCAGCAGCAGAGGGAGTTACCCGGGACAGGGGGCCTATGGCTACACCTTC
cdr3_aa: CASSRGSYPGQGAYGYTF

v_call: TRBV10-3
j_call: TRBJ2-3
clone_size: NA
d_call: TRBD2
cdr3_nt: TGTGCCATCAGTACCCGGGGGGGCCTCACAGATACGCAGTATTTT
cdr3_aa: CAISTRGGLTDTQYF

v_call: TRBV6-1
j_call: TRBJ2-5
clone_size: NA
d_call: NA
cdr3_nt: TGTGCCAGCAGTGAGCGGGGCGCCCGCCGGTGGGAGACCCAGTACTTC
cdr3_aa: CASSERGARRWETQYF

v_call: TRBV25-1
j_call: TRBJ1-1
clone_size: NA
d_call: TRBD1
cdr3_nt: TGTGCCAGCAGTGACCGACAGGGGACGAAAGCTTTCTTT
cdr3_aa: CASSDRQGTKAFF

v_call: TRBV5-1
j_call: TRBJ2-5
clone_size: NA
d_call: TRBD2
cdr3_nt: TGCGCCAGCAGCTTGACTAGCGGGGGGGTCGAGACCCAGTACTTC
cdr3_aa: CASSLTSGGVETQYF

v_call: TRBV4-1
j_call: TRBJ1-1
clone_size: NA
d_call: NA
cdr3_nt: TGCGCCAGCAGCCCCCCAAGGTTAGTGAGGGGCGGCGAAGCTTTCTTT
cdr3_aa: CASSPPRLVRGGEAFF

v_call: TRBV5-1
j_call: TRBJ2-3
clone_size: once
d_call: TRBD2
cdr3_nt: TGCGCCAGCAGCTTTCGTAGCGGGGGCCCTAGCACAGATACGCAGTATTTT
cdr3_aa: CASSFRSGGPSTDTQYF

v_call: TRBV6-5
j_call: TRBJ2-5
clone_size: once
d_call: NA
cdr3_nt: TGTGCCAGCAGCCCTCGGGAGACCCAGTACTTC
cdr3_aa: CASSPRETQYF

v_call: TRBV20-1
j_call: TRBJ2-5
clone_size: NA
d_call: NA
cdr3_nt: TGCAGTGCTAGAAGTGGGGAGACCCAGTACTTC
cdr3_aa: CSARSGETQYF

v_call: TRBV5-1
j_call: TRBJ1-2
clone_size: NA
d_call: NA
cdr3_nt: TGCGCCAGCAGCTCGGGGAGAGACTATGGCTACACCTTC
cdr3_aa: CASSSGRDYGYTF

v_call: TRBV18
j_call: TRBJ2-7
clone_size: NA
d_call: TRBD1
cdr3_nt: TGTGCCAGCTCAGGACAGGGGATGTCCTACGAGCAGTACTTC
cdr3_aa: CASSGQGMSYEQYF

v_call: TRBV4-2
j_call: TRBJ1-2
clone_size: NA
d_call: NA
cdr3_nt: TGTGCCAGCAGCCAAGATCCCGGGAGGACTAACTATGGCTACACCTTC
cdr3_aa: CASSQDPGRTNYGYTF